The T cell receptor (beta chain) described here comes from a study of CD8 T cells in Susac syndrome. With V trimmed by 4 bases and J by 3 bases, 4 bases remained unmatched. This CDR3 is built from 13 residues. Germline V gives CDR1 SGHRS, CDR2 YFSETQ. The RNA, about 0.45 to 1 ug, was put through reverse transcription using random hexamers. TCRdb itself ran the immunoSEQ multiplex PCR reads through MiXCR, one entry per CDR3 protein. The sample has roughly 80,000 distinct CDR3 sequences, 94% seen once. This sequence was found in a human donor with Susac syndrome. What was sequenced was CD8+ T cells from PBMCs. The rearrangement uses TRBV5-1 and TRBJ2-7, with 7 bases lining up with TRBD1. CDR3 protein: CASSPRTGYEQYF. The CDR3 coding sequence is TGCGCCAGCAGCCCAAGGACAGGCTACGAGCAGTACTTC.